The 21 T cell receptor beta chains in this list originate from one sample, sequenced in a study of blood T cells in healthy people across ages. Through a sample-barcoded 5' primer and a J-beta primer mix, a second PCR was run for roughly 6 to 11 cycles. TCRdb used MiXCR to reprocess the 5' RACE reads, holding one entry per CDR3 protein. This table has just over 1 million distinct CDR3 sequences, around 43% appearing once. Sequenced: blood. The origin of the receptors is a woman aged 60-75 years in good health.

V usage is TRBV6-6 and J usage is TRBJ2-3; 7 nucleotides align to TRBD2. The CDR3 contains 15 residues. The germline V gene encodes CDR1 MNHNY and CDR2 SVGAGI (reference sequence). V trimming: 2 bases; J trimming: 5 bases; junction bases outside the gene matches: 7. CDR3 sequence: CASSYLSGDVDTQYF. In nucleotides, the CDR3 is TGTGCCAGCAGTTACCTGAGCGGGGACGTAGATACGCAGTATTTT.

This clonotype was seen ten or more times. The gene calls are TRBV5-5 and TRBJ2-5, with a possible D match to TRBD2 (5 bases). V was pared by 8 bases and J by 4 bases, with 9 bases between. The CDR3 has 11 residues. Looked up from germline, CDR1 is SGHKS and CDR2 is YYEKEE (reference sequence). This CDR3 reads CASDEGETQYF. The CDR3 region has the DNA TGTGCCAGTGATGAGGGAGAGACCCAGTACTTC.

J is TRBJ2-6 and V is TRBV5-1, with 13 positions matching TRBD2. The CDR3 spans 16 residues. V lost 7 bases to trimming and J lost 2 bases; unmatched junction nucleotides: 3. The germline CDR1 and CDR2 sequences are SGHRS and YFSETQ. CDR3 in DNA: TGCGCCAGCGGAGGACTAGCGGGGGCTGGGGCCAACGTCCTGACTTTC. Translating it yields CASGGLAGAGANVLTF.

The chain couples TRBV10-3 to TRBJ2-4, with 9 bases aligning to TRBD1. The last part of the DNA fits TRBJ2-7 better; the J call may be wrong. This CDR3 is built from 16 residues. Per germline, CDR1 ENHRY and CDR2 SYGVKD. CDR3 DNA sequence: TGTGCCATCAGTGAGCCGACTGGGACAGGGCCATACGAGCAGTACTTC. It encodes CAISEPTGTGPYEQYF.

This chain connects TRBV20-1 to TRBJ2-7; D call uncertain. With 6 bases removed from V and 4 bases from J, the gap between germline ends came to 16 bases. The CDR3 extends over 13 amino acids. Germline loops: CDR1 DFQATT, CDR2 SNEGSKA (reference sequence). CDR3 bases: TGCAGTGCCTTAAAAACTCCCAGGTACGAGCAGTACTTC. Its translation: CSALKTPRYEQYF.

The rearrangement joins TRBV20-1 to TRBJ2-7, with 8 bases lining up with TRBD2. CDR3 length equals 13 residues. Trimming cost V 3 bases and J 4 bases; bases outside gene matches: 5. Germline assignment: CDR1 DFQATT and CDR2 SNEGSKA (reference sequence). For the CDR3, the DNA is TGCAGTGCTAGCGTTAGCGGGAAATACGAGCAGTACTTC. Residues: CSASVSGKYEQYF.

This chain connects TRBV6-2 or TRBV6-3 to TRBJ2-1, with unresolved D. CDR3 length: 11 amino acids. Trimming took 6 bases from V and 12 from J, leaving 12 bases between them. Germline V gene lookup returns CDR1 MNHEY and CDR2 SVGEGT. The CDR3 sequence is CASSFDSGQFF. CDR3 nucleotides: TGTGCCAGCAGCTTTGACTCAGGGCAGTTCTTC.

This clonotype was found a few times. The chain recombines TRBV28 with TRBJ2-7, with TRBD2 matching over 10 bases. This CDR3 comprises 19 residues. V dropped 5 bases and J dropped 1; count of bases not matched to a gene: 17. From germline, CDR1 is MDHEN and CDR2 SYDVKM. CDR3 sequence reads: CASSPYALAGVGRSYEQYF. As DNA, the CDR3 is TGTGCCAGCAGTCCCTACGCCCTAGCGGGAGTTGGTAGGTCCTACGAGCAGTACTTC.

This clonotype occurred a few times. This chain joins TRBV15 and TRBJ2-3, with TRBD2 matching over 14 bases. J gave up 3 bases and V 5 bases, and 4 bases lay outside the gene matches. The CDR3 is made up of 16 amino acids. Germline V gives CDR1 LNHNV, CDR2 YYDKDF (reference sequence). The CDR3 region has the DNA TGTGCCACCAGCGGGACTAGCGGGAGTCCTACAGATACGCAGTATTTT. Protein sequence: CATSGTSGSPTDTQYF.

Only one count was recorded for this clonotype. The chain employs TRBV7-9 and TRBJ2-1; TRBD1 might be the D (5 bases). Germline V gene sequence: CDR1 SEHNR, CDR2 FQNEAQ (reference sequence). The CDR3 has 15 residues. V was trimmed by 3 bases and J by 2 bases, leaving 11 bases between them. CDR3 coding DNA: TGTGCCAGCAGCTTTGACAGTCCTACCTACAATGAGCAGTTCTTC. Translated, it gives CASSFDSPTYNEQFF.

V is TRBV28 and J is TRBJ2-4, with TRBD1 identical over 9 bases. The J call may be wrong; the DNA end is better matched by TRBJ2-7. This CDR3 has 14 residues. The germline CDR1 and CDR2 sequences are MDHEN and SYDVKM. This chain's CDR3 is CASSFMTGGDEQYF. CDR3 nucleotide sequence: TGTGCCAGCAGTTTTATGACAGGGGGTGACGAGCAGTACTTC.

The chain has TRBV20-1 and TRBJ2-5; D is perhaps TRBD2 (6 bases). The J call may be in error: the DNA end matches TRBJ2-7 better. The CDR3 spans 14 residues. Germline CDR1 reads DFQATT; CDR2 reads SNEGSKA (reference sequence). This CDR3 reads CSAGGVTRSYEQYF. The CDR3 DNA reads as TGCAGTGCTGGAGGGGTGACCCGATCCTACGAGCAGTACTTC.

This clonotype has just a few counts. The J gene is TRBJ2-6, the V gene TRBV12-3 or TRBV12-4; a weak D match, TRBD2 (6 bases). This CDR3 is built from 17 residues. Trimming pared 0 bases from V and 0 bases from J, leaving 9 bases between. In DNA form, the CDR3 reads TGTGCCAGCAGTTTAGCGGGACTCCGCTCTGGGGCCAACGTCCTGACTTTC. Protein sequence: CASSLAGLRSGANVLTF.

This clonotype was counted a few times. This chain joins TRBV6-1 and TRBJ2-7; 7 positions agree with TRBD2. Germline lookup yields CDR1 MNHNS and CDR2 SASEGT. V shed 4 bases and J 0 bases; nucleotides not matched to a gene: 6. The length of the CDR3 is 15 residues. In DNA, the CDR3 is TGTGCCAGCAGTGCCAGGACTAGAACCTCCTACGAGCAGTACTTC. Translated, it gives CASSARTRTSYEQYF.

In DNA, the CDR3 is TGTGCCAGCGGCCAGGACAGAAAAGAGACCCAGTACTTC. Translated: CASGQDRKETQYF. V usage is TRBV12-3 or TRBV12-4 and J usage is TRBJ2-4; D perhaps matches TRBD1 (6 bases). The J call could be wrong; TRBJ2-5 is a better fit for the DNA end. The CDR3 spans 13 residues.

V is TRBV20-1 and J is TRBJ1-5, with TRBD1 matching over 7 bases. This CDR3 has 16 amino acids. Germline assignment: CDR1 DFQATT and CDR2 SNEGSKA (reference sequence). V lost 1 base and J lost 2; bases outside the gene matches: 8. CDR3 loop: CSARGQGVKGNQPQHF. CDR3 DNA: TGCAGTGCTAGAGGACAGGGCGTGAAGGGCAATCAGCCCCAGCATTTT.

This clonotype was counted only a few times. The chain uses TRBV20-1 and TRBJ1-1; 12 bases map to TRBD1. This CDR3 has 16 amino acids. Germline CDR1 reads DFQATT; CDR2 reads SNEGSKA (reference sequence). The junction had 3 bases not matched to a gene; V was cut back by 0 bases and J by 1 base. The CDR3 nucleotides read TGCAGTGCTAGAGATAAGGGACAGGGGGCGAACACTGAAGCTTTCTTT. As protein: CSARDKGQGANTEAFF.

The chain carries TRBV20-1 and TRBJ2-5, with TRBD2 matching 10 bases. Germline V gene data show CDR1 as DFQATT and CDR2 as SNEGSKA (reference sequence). The CDR3 is 16 amino acids. Trimming took 0 bases from V and 5 from J; bases not matched to a gene: 9. This chain's CDR3 is CSARDTLAGDRETQYF. The CDR3 DNA sequence: TGCAGTGCTAGAGATACCCTAGCGGGGGACCGGGAGACCCAGTACTTC.

Regarding this clonotype: A far bigger clonotype differs at one base, so this is likely a read error. The chain is built from TRBV5-1 and TRBJ2-4; D not resolved. Judging by the DNA end, TRBJ2-7 fits better; the J call may be wrong. Germline assignment: CDR1 SGHRS and CDR2 YFSETQ. CDR3 length: 13 amino acids. CDR3 DNA sequence: TGCGCCAGCAGCCCTGACAAGGCCTACGAGCAGTACTTC. Protein sequence: CASSPDKAYEQYF.

This clonotype showed up just once. The chain joins TRBV20-1 to TRBJ2-1; D is possibly TRBD2 (7 bases). V gave up 7 bases and J gave up 6 bases, with 22 bases separating them. CDR1 DFQATT and CDR2 SNEGSKA come from the germline V gene (reference sequence). The CDR3 spans 15 residues. CDR3 protein: CSVPRGAGRVNEQFF. The CDR3 DNA sequence: TGCAGTGTTCCCCGGGGGGCTGGGCGTGTCAATGAGCAGTTCTTC.

Only a few counts were recorded for this clonotype. The rearrangement joins TRBV20-1 to TRBJ2-5, with TRBD2 matching 9 bases. This CDR3 spans 13 amino acids. V shed 7 bases and J 5 bases; nucleotides not matched to a gene: 8. Germline loops: CDR1 DFQATT, CDR2 SNEGSKA (reference sequence). CDR3 region: CSVAGDRRETQYF. Here the CDR3 DNA reads TGCAGTGTAGCGGGAGATAGACGGGAGACCCAGTACTTC.